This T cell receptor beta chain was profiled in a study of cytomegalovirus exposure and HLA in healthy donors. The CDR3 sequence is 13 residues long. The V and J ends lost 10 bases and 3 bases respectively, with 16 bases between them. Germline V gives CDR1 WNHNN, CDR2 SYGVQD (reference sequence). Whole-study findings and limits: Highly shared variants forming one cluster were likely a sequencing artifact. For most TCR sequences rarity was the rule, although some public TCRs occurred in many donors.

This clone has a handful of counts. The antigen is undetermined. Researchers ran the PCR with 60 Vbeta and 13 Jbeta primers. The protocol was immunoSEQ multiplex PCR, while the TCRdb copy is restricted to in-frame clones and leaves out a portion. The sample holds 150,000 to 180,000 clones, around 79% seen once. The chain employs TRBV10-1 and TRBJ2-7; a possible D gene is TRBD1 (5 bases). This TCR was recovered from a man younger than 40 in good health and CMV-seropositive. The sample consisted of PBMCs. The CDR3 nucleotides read TGCGCCACCCTCTTGACCAGGGACTACGAGCAGTACTTC. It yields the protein CATLLTRDYEQYF.